Listed here are 2 T cell receptor beta chains from one sample, sequenced in a study of PD-L1 blockade in urothelial cancer. The method was immunoSEQ multiplex PCR; TCRdb's version includes in-frame clones alone and lacks a portion of them. The data show more than 40,000 clones, 88% seen once. This sample comprised PBMCs, obtained around atezolizumab (anti-PD-L1) treatment. The receptors were sampled from a woman in her sixties with urothelial cancer.

V and J are TRBV7-6 and TRBJ1-1; D is unclear. The ends were cut back, 5 bases at V and 5 bases at J, with 12 bases in the middle. The germline V gene has CDR1 SGHVS and CDR2 FNYEAQ. This CDR3 contains 13 residues. CDR3 in DNA: TGTGCCAGCAGCGGCGGGAGAGTGACTGAAGCTTTCTTT. Translating it yields CASSGGRVTEAFF.

This chain uses TRBV4-3 with TRBJ2-1, with D hard to call. Germline CDR1 is LGHNA and CDR2 is YSLEER. The CDR3 has 14 residues. V lost 0 bases and J 5 bases, leaving 8 bases between the germline ends. CDR3 residues: CASSQEWRDNEQFF. The CDR3 DNA is TGCGCCAGCAGCCAAGAATGGAGAGACAATGAGCAGTTCTTC.